The 22 T cell receptor beta chains listed next were all sequenced from one sample in a study of shared clonotypes between healthy human individuals. TCRdb's table, derived via immunoSEQ multiplex PCR, lists solely in-frame clones and lacks some. The sample lists around 1.1 million clones, about 80% occurring once. Sequencing was done on a sample of memory CD4+ T cells from PBMCs. The sample's subset: CD45RA-negative fraction. The receptors were sampled from a man aged 18-30 years in good health. Some clones in this sample may be carry-over from other donors' samples.

This chain links TRBV7-2 with TRBJ1-1; D gene unclear. The ends were cut back, 1 base at V and 4 bases at J, with 10 bases in the middle. This CDR3 comprises 14 residues. The germline CDR1 and CDR2 sequences are SGHTA and FQGNSA. Here the CDR3 reads CASSLVATVTEAFF. CDR3 bases: TGTGCCAGCAGCTTAGTCGCCACCGTCACTGAAGCTTTCTTT.

This clone has a count of ten or more. The chain is built from TRBV5-1 and TRBJ2-7; possibly TRBD2 for D (6 bases). The V gene lost 2 bases and the J gene lost 3 bases, with 12 bases spanning the gap. The CDR3 has 14 amino acids. Germline CDR1 and CDR2: SGHRS and YFSETQ. The CDR3 nucleotides are TGCGCCAGCAGCTTCCGGGACTCGTTCTACGAGCAGTACTTC. This sequence encodes CASSFRDSFYEQYF.

The chain couples TRBV14 to TRBJ2-7; TRBD2 might be the D (5 bases). V lost 5 bases and J lost 5, with 13 bases in between. Germline loops: CDR1 SGHDN, CDR2 FVKESK. The CDR3 runs to 13 residues. CDR3 in DNA: TGTGCCAGCAGCTACAAACTAGACCACGAGCAGTACTTC. Its protein is CASSYKLDHEQYF.

There are many counts of this clone. CDR3 amino acids: CASRETGREQYF. The CDR3 coding sequence is TGTGCCAGCAGGGAAACAGGGAGAGAGCAGTACTTC. This chain links TRBV7-8 with TRBJ2-7; perhaps TRBD1 as D (6 bases). Trimming left V 6 bases short and J 7 bases short, with 13 bases between. The germline V gene encodes CDR1 SGHVS and CDR2 FQNEAQ. This CDR3 spans 12 amino acids.

This clone has a handful of counts. This chain joins TRBV7-9 and TRBJ1-5; D might be TRBD1 (5 bases). The CDR3 has 13 residues. V was cut by 5 bases and J by 4 bases, with 9 bases left in between. The germline gives CDR1 SEHNR, CDR2 FQNEAQ (reference sequence). In nucleotides, the CDR3 is TGTGCCAGCAGCCCGTCAGGGAATCAGCCCCAGCATTTT. As protein: CASSPSGNQPQHF.

The CDR3 sequence is CASRDRPGQATYEQYF. The CDR3 nucleotides are TGTGCCAGCAGAGACCGCCCGGGACAGGCCACCTACGAGCAGTACTTC. The chain employs TRBV28 and TRBJ2-7; the match to TRBD1 covers 8 bases. This CDR3 contains 16 residues. Germline V gene sequence: CDR1 MDHEN, CDR2 SYDVKM. J was trimmed by 2 bases and V by 6 bases; bases with no gene match: 12.

V is TRBV19 and J is TRBJ2-5; perhaps TRBD2 as D (5 bases). Germline V gives CDR1 LNHDA, CDR2 SQIVND (reference sequence). With 6 bases removed from V and 1 base from J, the gap between germline ends came to 9 bases. This CDR3 contains 13 residues. The CDR3 nucleotides read TGTGCCAGTAGACGGGGTCCCCAAGAGACCCAGTACTTC. Protein product: CASRRGPQETQYF.

This rearrangement joins TRBV7-2 to TRBJ2-6, with no clear D. This CDR3 spans 16 amino acids. Deletions cut 3 bases from V and 5 bases from J, with 14 bases between. In germline, CDR1 is SGHTA, CDR2 FQGNSA. CDR3: CASSFERSGRANVLTF. The CDR3 DNA reads TGTGCCAGCAGCTTTGAACGGAGTGGTCGGGCCAACGTCCTGACTTTC.

This clone came up a few times. The rearrangement uses TRBV5-1 and TRBJ2-7, with 10 bases lining up with TRBD2. This CDR3 has 14 residues. CDR1 SGHRS and CDR2 YFSETQ come from the germline V gene. The J segment lost 4 bases and the V segment lost 2 bases, leaving 3 bases of the junction unmatched. CDR3 nucleotide sequence: TGCGCCAGCAGCTTCGGAGCGGGAGGGTACGAGCAGTACTTC. Protein product: CASSFGAGGYEQYF. Filled out from reference TRBV5-1 and TRBJ2-7, the complete variable domain reads KAGVTQTPRYLIKTRGQQVTLSCSPISGHRSVSWYQQTPGQGLQFLFEYFSETQRNKGNFPGRFSGRQFSNSRSEMNVSTLELGDSALYLCASSFGAGGYEQYFGPGTRLTVT.

The rearrangement joins TRBV19 to TRBJ2-3; 9 positions agree with TRBD2. Germline CDR1 is LNHDA and CDR2 is SQIVND (reference sequence). The CDR3 loop spans 17 amino acids. Trimming at V came to 4 bases and at J to 8 bases, leaving 16 bases not matched to a gene. CDR3 sequence: CASSSGRALGQSATQYF. CDR3 DNA sequence: TGTGCCAGTAGTAGCGGGAGGGCCCTCGGGCAGTCCGCTACGCAGTATTTT.

The chain links TRBV6-5 to TRBJ1-1; no clear D. Trimming pared 10 bases from V and 2 bases from J, leaving 11 bases between. In germline, CDR1 is MNHEY, CDR2 SVGAGI. The CDR3 is 12 amino acids. The CDR3 DNA follows: TGTGCCACCACCGAAGGTAACACTGAAGCTTTCTTT. Amino acids: CATTEGNTEAFF.

This chain uses TRBV9 with TRBJ2-1; D tentatively reads TRBD1 or TRBD2 (6 bases each). The CDR3 spans 17 residues. Germline V gene sequence: CDR1 SGDLS, CDR2 YYNGEE. Trimming cost V 5 bases and J 6 bases, with 24 bases left between them. The CDR3 DNA sequence: TGTGCCAGCAGTCCAGATATTGGGGGGCGATATCCCAATGAGCAGTTCTTC. Translation gives CASSPDIGGRYPNEQFF.

This rearrangement joins TRBV4-1 to TRBJ1-4, with 9 bases lining up with TRBD1. With V trimmed by 2 bases and J by 8 bases, 9 bases remained unmatched. Germline CDR1 MGHRA, CDR2 YSYEKL. This CDR3 is 16 amino acids long. The CDR3 coding sequence is TGCGCCAGCAGCCAAACCGGACAGGGGCGGGACGAAAAACTGTTTTTT. This codes for CASSQTGQGRDEKLFF.

V usage is TRBV29-1 and J usage is TRBJ2-5; D may correspond to TRBD1 or TRBD2 (5 bases each). The CDR3 totals 11 residues. V lost 3 bases to trimming and J lost 4 bases, with 6 bases between them. Germline V gene lookup returns CDR1 SQVTM and CDR2 ANQGSEA. CDR3 protein: CSVERGETQYF. The CDR3 DNA reads TGCAGCGTTGAGAGGGGAGAGACCCAGTACTTC.

The V gene is TRBV19, the J gene TRBJ1-2; D is ambiguous. The length of the CDR3 is 13 residues. The V gene lost 5 bases and the J gene lost 4 bases, with 11 bases spanning the gap. From germline, CDR1 is LNHDA and CDR2 SQIVND (reference sequence). The CDR3 DNA is TGTGCCAGTAGTCTTTTGGGGTCCTATGGCTACACCTTC. Translated, it gives CASSLLGSYGYTF.

CDR3 protein: CASSPSGGVTDTQYF. DNA for the CDR3: TGCGCCAGCAGCCCTAGTGGGGGGGTCACAGATACGCAGTATTTT. The chain is built from TRBV5-1 and TRBJ2-3; 7 bases line up with TRBD2. The CDR3 is 15 residues long. CDR1 is SGHRS and CDR2 is YFSETQ in the germline V gene. V lost 4 bases and J lost 2; bases outside the gene matches: 7.

This clone was observed once. The V gene is TRBV6-5, the J gene TRBJ2-1; maybe TRBD2 (5 bases). Trimming shortened V by 2 bases and J by 0 bases, and 11 bases separated the two germline ends. Germline V gene data show CDR1 as MNHEY and CDR2 as SVGAGI. The length of the CDR3 is 16 residues. The CDR3 DNA is TGTGCCAGCAGTTACCTCGGGATAAGCTCCTACAATGAGCAGTTCTTC. It translates to CASSYLGISSYNEQFF.

To note about this clone: A far more abundant clone sits one base away, making this likely a read error. The same CDR3 arises from other DNA sequences in this sample as well. V usage is TRBV1 and J usage is TRBJ2-5; the DNA was not compared with TRBD2, the D call given in the table. The end of the DNA is better explained by TRBJ2-7, so the J call may be wrong. TRBV1 is deemed a pseudogene. This CDR3 has 13 residues. The DNA for the CDR3 is TGCACCAGCAGCCAGGAAAACCGAAGCGAGCAGTACTTC. As protein: CTSSQENRSEQYF.

V and J are TRBV5-4 and TRBJ2-1; the D gene is possibly TRBD1 (7 bases). In germline, CDR1 is SGHNT, CDR2 YYREEE (reference sequence). Trimming took off 4 bases at V and 9 bases at J, with 20 bases between the two ends. The CDR3 consists of 15 residues. In nucleotides, the CDR3 is TGTGCCAGCAGCCCAGGGGGACTGGAAGGAAGTGAGCAGTTCTTC. Protein product: CASSPGGLEGSEQFF.

Comments on this clone: The same CDR3 is also encoded by other DNA sequences in this sample. The chain has TRBV10-3 and TRBJ2-5; 7 nucleotides match TRBD2. In germline, CDR1 is ENHRY, CDR2 SYGVKD. The CDR3 extends over 13 amino acids. The junction had 1 base not matched to a gene; V was cut back by 4 bases and J by 2 bases. The CDR3 nucleotides are TGTGCCATCAGTGGGGGACTACAAGAGACCCAGTACTTC. Its protein product is CAISGGLQETQYF.

J is TRBJ2-1 and V is TRBV7-2; 10 positions agree with TRBD2. With V trimmed by 8 bases and J by 6 bases, 10 bases remained unmatched. The CDR3 extends over 15 amino acids. The germline CDR1 and CDR2 sequences are SGHTA and FQGNSA. CDR3 sequence (DNA): TGTGCCAGCCAGCTAGGGACTAGCGTTCTCAATGAGCAGTTCTTC. It specifies CASQLGTSVLNEQFF.

This clone occurred a few times. This chain joins TRBV27 and TRBJ2-3; 9 bases match TRBD1. V trimming: 6 bases; J trimming: 7 bases; junction bases outside the gene matches: 8. The CDR3 sequence is 14 residues long. Germline V lookup: CDR1 MNHEY, CDR2 SMNVEV (reference sequence). The CDR3 nucleotides read TGTGCCAGCAGGGGGACAGGGACGCCCTATACGCAGTATTTT. Residues: CASRGTGTPYTQYF.